The 29 T cell receptor beta chains below all came from one sample that was sequenced in a study of cytomegalovirus exposure and HLA in healthy donors (dated by TCRdb to 2017 to 2019). Receptors were amplified or captured by the immunoSEQ multiplex PCR assay. The multiplex PCR relied on a mix of 60 forward primers for TCR Vbeta segments and 13 reverse primers for TCR Jbeta segments. In its TCRdb copy, this immuneACCESS table keeps in-frame sequences only and misses some clones. Where compared with another copy, unresolved V genes explain less than half of these, and the others have no known cause. The sample includes more than 95,000 clones, with 79% observed a single time. The top ten constitute around 4.5% of the sample. Input material: PBMCs. The source is a man aged 25-45 years in good health and CMV-seropositive.

This clone was counted a few times. This chain links TRBV7-2 with TRBJ2-1; weak D call: TRBD2 (7 bases). The CDR3 extends over 14 amino acids. Trimming removed 2 bases at V and 8 bases at J, with 13 bases between. CDR1 is SGHTA and CDR2 is FQGNSA in the germline V gene. The CDR3 DNA reads as TGTGCCAGCAGCTTAAGGGGGGGAGGCGATGAGCAGTTCTTC. Translated, it gives CASSLRGGGDEQFF.

On this clone: Germline is not matched at one junction end, which may reflect a read error. This chain links TRBV7-2 with TRBJ1-2, with D maybe TRBD1 (5 bases). The CDR3 covers 13 residues. The germline V gene has CDR1 SGHTA and CDR2 FQGNSA. The CDR3: CASSPQGNNGYTF. The DNA of the CDR3 is TGTGCCAGCAGCCCCCAGGGTAACAATGGCTACACCTTC.

The chain recombines TRBV6-5 with TRBJ1-1; no clear D gene. CDR1 and CDR2 from the germline V gene are MNHEY and SVGAGI. This CDR3 is built from 13 residues. With 5 bases removed from V and 11 bases from J, the gap between germline ends came to 18 bases. CDR3 sequence reads: CASSPTLVLRAFF. Written as DNA, the CDR3 is TGTGCCAGCAGTCCTACCCTGGTCCTACGGGCTTTCTTT.

The chain uses TRBV7-2 and TRBJ2-7; either TRBD1 or TRBD2 may supply D (5 bases each). The CDR3 length is 15 residues. V was pared by 7 bases and J by 3 bases, with 19 bases between. Germline CDR1 SGHTA, CDR2 FQGNSA. The CDR3 protein is CASTLAWGGNYEQYF. The CDR3 nucleotides are TGTGCCAGCACATTAGCGTGGGGCGGAAACTACGAGCAGTACTTC.

This clone was observed a handful of times. This chain uses TRBV7-9 with TRBJ2-3; the match to TRBD2 covers 11 bases. Germline V gene data show CDR1 as SEHNR and CDR2 as FQNEAQ (reference sequence). V lost 1 base and J lost 6; bases outside the gene matches: 6. The CDR3 covers 16 residues. This chain's CDR3 is CASSLGGTSGADTQYF. Here the CDR3 DNA reads TGTGCCAGCAGCTTAGGTGGGACTAGCGGTGCCGATACGCAGTATTTT.

The gene calls are TRBV5-1 and TRBJ2-7; 15 bases align to TRBD2. Germline CDR1 reads SGHRS; CDR2 reads YFSETQ. The CDR3 runs 18 residues. With V trimmed by 4 bases and J by 4 bases, 12 bases remained unmatched. In nucleotides, the CDR3 is TGCGCCAGCAGCCCGGGACTAGCGGGAGGCCGGGTGAGGTACGAGCAGTACTTC. Protein product: CASSPGLAGGRVRYEQYF.

Only one count was recorded for this clone. The junction shows a germline mismatch at one end, possibly a read error. The V gene is TRBV2, the J gene TRBJ2-6; 7 bases are shared with TRBD1. From germline, CDR1 is SNHLY and CDR2 FYNNEI. CDR3 length: 16 amino acids. The CDR3 region is CASSWGQLSGANGLTF. DNA of the CDR3: TGTGCCAGCAGTTGGGGACAGCTCTCTGGGGCCAACGGCCTGACTTTC.

The chain uses TRBV4-2 and TRBJ2-5; no reliable D call. Germline-derived CDR1 and CDR2 are LGHNA and YNFKEQ. The CDR3 sequence is 14 residues long. V lost 0 bases and J lost 4, with 9 bases in between. The CDR3 sequence: CASSQDVYLETQYF. CDR3 DNA: TGTGCCAGCAGCCAAGATGTGTATCTAGAGACCCAGTACTTC.

This clone was observed once. The chain is built from TRBV6-1 and TRBJ2-5, with TRBD1 matching over 12 bases. The J call could be wrong; TRBJ2-7 is a better fit for the DNA end. The CDR3 is made up of 17 amino acids. CDR1 is MNHNS, CDR2 SASEGT, per germline. CDR3 nucleotides: TGTGCCAGCAGTGAAGCGGGGGGGACAGGGGGCTACTACGAGCAGTACTTC. This translates into CASSEAGGTGGYYEQYF.

V gene TRBV4-3 combines with J gene TRBJ2-7; D possibly corresponds to TRBD1 (6 bases). V gave up 0 bases and J gave up 6 bases, with 15 bases separating them. Germline loops: CDR1 LGHNA, CDR2 YSLEER. This CDR3 contains 15 residues. The CDR3 nucleotides are TGCGCCAGCAGCCAAGATTGGGGGCTGAGTGTCGAGCAGTACTTC. Amino acids: CASSQDWGLSVEQYF.

The chain recombines TRBV5-1 with TRBJ2-1, with TRBD1 identical over 7 bases. From germline, CDR1 is SGHRS and CDR2 YFSETQ. This CDR3 spans 15 amino acids. V was clipped by 0 bases and J by 6 bases; unmatched bases: 6. The CDR3 protein is CASSLAPAGGNEQFF. The DNA of the CDR3 is TGCGCCAGCAGCTTGGCCCCGGCAGGGGGCAATGAGCAGTTCTTC. Based on the CDR3 plus reference TRBV5-1 and TRBJ2-1, the full variable domain is KAGVTQTPRYLIKTRGQQVTLSCSPISGHRSVSWYQQTPGQGLQFLFEYFSETQRNKGNFPGRFSGRQFSNSRSEMNVSTLELGDSALYLCASSLAPAGGNEQFFGPGTRLTVL.

Written as DNA, the CDR3 is TGTGCCATCAGTGAGGGACAGGGGCGGCCTGAAGCTTTCTTT. Its protein product is CAISEGQGRPEAFF. The V call is TRBV10-3, the J call TRBJ1-1; 9 nucleotides agree with TRBD1. This CDR3 is built from 14 residues. Germline V lookup: CDR1 ENHRY, CDR2 SYGVKD. V lost 2 bases, J lost 6 bases, and 4 bases stayed unmatched.

Points on this clone: At one boundary the junction diverges from the germline segment, which might be a read error. The chain links TRBV7-9 to TRBJ2-7; TRBD1 agrees at 9 bases. The CDR3 runs to 14 residues. Germline lookup yields CDR1 SEHNR and CDR2 FQNEAQ (reference sequence). The CDR3 loop reads CSSSFGQGTHEQYF. The CDR3, as DNA: TGTTCCAGCAGCTTTGGACAGGGGACTCACGAGCAGTACTTC.

The rearrangement links TRBV7-2 to TRBJ1-1; possibly TRBD1 for D (5 bases). The V and J ends lost 3 bases and 7 bases respectively, with 18 bases between them. The CDR3 contains 15 residues. Germline V lookup: CDR1 SGHTA, CDR2 FQGNSA. The CDR3 bases are TGTGCCAGCAGCTTCCGCCACGGGGGTGGGAATGAAGCTTTCTTT. It specifies CASSFRHGGGNEAFF.

The chain has TRBV19 and TRBJ2-7; TRBD2 aligns across 7 bases. V dropped 0 bases and J dropped 3; count of bases not matched to a gene: 5. Per germline, CDR1 LNHDA and CDR2 SQIVND (reference sequence). The CDR3 runs to 15 residues. CDR3 in DNA: TGTGCCAGTAGTATAGATAAGGGACTACGCTACGAGCAGTACTTC. As protein: CASSIDKGLRYEQYF. Full variable domain (rest looked up from reference TRBV19 and TRBJ2-7): DGGITQSPKYLFRKEGQNVTLSCEQNLNHDAMYWYRQDPGQGLRLIYYSQIVNDFQKGDIAEGYSVSREKKESFPLTVTSAQKNPTAFYLCASSIDKGLRYEQYFGPGTRLTVT.

CDR3 sequence: CASISLAGVAYNEQFF. As DNA, the CDR3 is TGTGCCAGCATCTCTTTAGCGGGGGTCGCTTACAATGAGCAGTTCTTC. The gene calls are TRBV6-6 and TRBJ2-1, with 9 nucleotides matching TRBD2. Trimming at V came to 7 bases and at J to 4 bases, leaving 11 bases not matched to a gene. Germline assignment: CDR1 MNHNY and CDR2 SVGAGI (reference sequence). There are 16 residues in the CDR3.

This rearrangement joins TRBV9 to TRBJ1-6; D remains unclear. CDR1 SGDLS and CDR2 YYNGEE come from the germline V gene. The germline V and J ends were trimmed by 2 bases and 10 bases, with 13 bases remaining between them. This CDR3 has 14 amino acids. For the CDR3, the DNA is TGTGCCAGCAGCGTTCTCGCGCTTGAGTCACCCCTCCACTTT. Encoded protein: CASSVLALESPLHF.

This chain links TRBV6-6 with TRBJ2-5, with 8 bases fitting TRBD2. V lost 7 bases and J lost 2; bases outside the gene matches: 6. CDR1 is MNHNY, CDR2 SVGAGI, per germline (reference sequence). The CDR3 totals 14 residues. The CDR3 region is CASTLAGRQETQYF. The CDR3 DNA is TGTGCCAGCACCTTAGCGGGGCGGCAAGAGACCCAGTACTTC.

This chain links TRBV2 with TRBJ2-7, with 7 bases that match TRBD1. Looked up from germline, CDR1 is SNHLY and CDR2 is FYNNEI. V lost 8 bases and J lost 5; bases outside the gene matches: 9. The CDR3 contains 13 residues. The CDR3 region is CASRSTGRDEQYF. In nucleotides, the CDR3 is TGTGCCAGCCGTTCGACAGGGCGGGACGAGCAGTACTTC. Full variable domain (rest looked up from reference TRBV2 and TRBJ2-7): EPEVTQTPSHQVTQMGQEVILRCVPISNHLYFYWYRQILGQKVEFLVSFYNNEISEKSEIFDDQFSVERPDGSNFTLKIRSTKLEDSAMYFCASRSTGRDEQYFGPGTRLTVT.

CDR3 loop: CASSGGDRGQTEAFF. The CDR3 DNA follows: TGTGCCAGCAGCGGTGGAGACAGGGGGCAGACTGAAGCTTTCTTT. This chain joins TRBV5-4 and TRBJ1-1; 10 bases fit TRBD1. The CDR3 has 15 residues. Unmatched junction bases numbered 8, after V lost 4 bases and J lost 5 bases. Germline V gene data show CDR1 as SGHNT and CDR2 as YYREEE (reference sequence).

The chain combines TRBV6-5 with TRBJ2-7; TRBD1 might be the D (6 bases). Trimming removed 2 bases from V and 3 bases from J, with 11 bases in between. The CDR3 loop spans 14 amino acids. Germline-derived CDR1 and CDR2 are MNHEY and SVGAGI. Written as DNA, the CDR3 is TGTGCCAGCAGTTACGGGCCGGACAGCTACGAGCAGTACTTC. This translates into CASSYGPDSYEQYF.

The V gene is TRBV13, the J gene TRBJ2-7; TRBD1 aligns across 8 bases. Germline V CDR1 and CDR2: PRHDT, FYEKMQ (reference sequence). The CDR3 is 15 residues long. The V segment lost 5 bases and the J segment 2 bases; nucleotides outside the gene matches: 8. The CDR3: CASSPRTGRPYEQYF. CDR3 nucleotide sequence: TGTGCCAGCAGCCCCCGGACAGGGAGACCCTACGAGCAGTACTTC.

The V and J genes are TRBV15 and TRBJ2-1; 11 bases line up with TRBD2. V dropped 3 bases and J dropped 9; count of bases not matched to a gene: 7. The CDR3 has 15 amino acids. Per the germline V gene, CDR1 is LNHNV and CDR2 is YYDKDF (reference sequence). Written as DNA, the CDR3 is TGTGCCACCAGCAGGAGCAGACTAGCGGGAAGTGAGCAGTTCTTC. Protein sequence: CATSRSRLAGSEQFF.

The chain joins TRBV10-3 to TRBJ2-3; 7 positions agree with TRBD2. Trimming cost V 7 bases and J 2 bases; bases outside gene matches: 3. Germline CDR1 reads ENHRY; CDR2 reads SYGVKD. This CDR3 comprises 13 residues. The CDR3 nucleotides read TGTGCCATCACTAGCGGAGCCACAGATACGCAGTATTTT. Translated: CAITSGATDTQYF.

This clone was observed a few times. The gene calls are TRBV6-5 and TRBJ2-1; TRBD2 might be the D (6 bases). This CDR3 region has 15 residues. CDR1 and CDR2 from the germline V gene are MNHEY and SVGAGI. The V end lost 8 bases, the J end lost 0 bases, and 14 bases lay between the germline ends. The chain's CDR3 is CASLNRGSSYNEQFF. CDR3 in DNA: TGTGCCAGCCTGAATCGGGGGAGCTCCTACAATGAGCAGTTCTTC.

The CDR3 sequence is CASSESAGSLTRRYSNQPQHF. In DNA, the CDR3 is TGTGCCAGCAGTGAATCGGCGGGTAGCCTGACCCGACGATATAGCAATCAGCCCCAGCATTTT. The chain joins TRBV2 to TRBJ1-5, with no clear D. CDR3 size: 21 residues. Germline loops: CDR1 SNHLY, CDR2 FYNNEI. The V gene lost 2 bases and the J gene lost 0 bases, with 26 bases spanning the gap.

The chain employs TRBV19 and TRBJ2-6; TRBD1 matches at 9 bases. J was trimmed by 1 base and V by 1 base; bases with no gene match: 8. In germline, CDR1 is LNHDA, CDR2 SQIVND (reference sequence). CDR3 length: 19 residues. CDR3 DNA: TGTGCCAGTAGTATAGCCGCCGACAGGGGGGATTCTGGGGCCAACGTCCTGACTTTC. This translates into CASSIAADRGDSGANVLTF.

This chain connects TRBV28 to TRBJ1-5; 7 nucleotides agree with TRBD1. V lost 4 bases to trimming and J lost 11 bases; unmatched junction nucleotides: 2. The CDR3 has 11 amino acids. The germline V gene encodes CDR1 MDHEN and CDR2 SYDVKM. The CDR3 protein is CASSYDRAQHF. The CDR3 bases are TGTGCCAGCAGTTATGACAGGGCCCAGCATTTT.

The J gene is TRBJ2-3, the V gene TRBV7-2; D is possibly TRBD2 (6 bases). The CDR3 consists of 16 residues. V was trimmed by 1 base and J by 0 bases, leaving 11 bases between them. Germline CDR1 reads SGHTA; CDR2 reads FQGNSA. CDR3 region: CASSLDRGYSTDTQYF. The CDR3 nucleotides are TGTGCCAGCAGCTTAGATCGGGGGTACAGCACAGATACGCAGTATTTT.